The present TCR beta chain was sequenced within a study of identical twins. This clonotype was observed a few times. TCRdb re-analysed the 5' RACE reads in MiXCR, keeping a single row per CDR3 protein. The table includes roughly 470,000 distinct CDR3 sequences, 13% to 15% detected once. V lost 2 bases and J 0 bases, leaving 7 bases between the germline ends. The CDR3 totals 15 residues. Per germline, CDR1 LGHDT and CDR2 YNNKEL (reference sequence). The sample also formed part of further work on yellow fever vaccine responses in identical twins.

The V call is TRBV3-1, the J call TRBJ2-2; D remains ambiguous. The sequenced sample was CD4+ T cells sorted from blood. The TCR comes from a woman aged 18-29 years in good health. CDR3 region: CASSQHGTNTGELFF. Here the CDR3 DNA reads TGTGCCAGCAGCCAACATGGCACGAACACCGGGGAGCTGTTTTTT. The whole variable domain, remainder taken from reference TRBV3-1 and TRBJ2-2, is DTAVSQTPKYLVTQMGNDKSIKCEQNLGHDTMYWYKQDSKKFLKIMFSYNNKELIINETVPNRFSPKSPDKAHLNLHINSLELGDSAVYFCASSQHGTNTGELFFGEGSRLTVL.